Listed below are T cell receptor beta chains from one sample, sequenced in a study of technical replicates of blood from several donors. Clones were sequenced by immunoSEQ multiplex PCR, and TCRdb holds only the in-frame ones, with some missing. The sample includes some 75,000 clones, about 96% of them seen just once. Sequencing used T cells isolated from PBMCs. Receptors were obtained from a human donor in good health. CDR3s include the opening cysteine and the closing phenylalanine or tryptophan. A D gene is named only where the DNA matches it firmly. Clone size appears in some rows only: once, few, many, or a class for an expanded clone.

TRBD2	NA	TRBV19	TRBJ2-3	TGTGCCAGTACATCTCAACAGAGACTAGCGGGAGCGGATACGCAGTATTTT	CASTSQQRLAGADTQYF
NA	NA	TRBV9	TRBJ1-1	TGTGCCAGCAGCGTTTATGGGAGATCTGAAGCTTTCTTT	CASSVYGRSEAFF
TRBD2	NA	TRBV28	TRBJ2-1	TGTGCCAGCGGCTCCATCGCGGGACTAGCGAACTCCTACAATGAGCAGTTCTTC	CASGSIAGLANSYNEQFF
TRBD2	NA	TRBV6-5	TRBJ2-1	TGTGCCAGCAGCTCTAGCGGGAGGGTTTACAATGAGCAGTTCTTC	CASSSSGRVYNEQFF
NA	NA	TRBV9	TRBJ2-3	TGTGCCAGCAGCGTATGGGGAGCCCAAGATACGCAGTATTTT	CASSVWGAQDTQYF
NA	NA	TRBV9	TRBJ1-1	TGTGCCAGCAGCCCCGGAGGGGCGACCACTGAAGCTTTCTTT	CASSPGGATTEAFF
TRBD2	NA	TRBV30	TRBJ2-7	TGTGCCTGGAGTGCCGTAGCGGGAGGGGTCGACGAGCAGTACTTC	CAWSAVAGGVDEQYF
NA	NA	TRBV12-5	TRBJ1-1	TGTGCTAGTGGCCGCCCTCCCCTAGTTGCTTTCTTT	CASGRPPLVAFF
TRBD1	NA	TRBV5-1	TRBJ2-3	TGCGCCAGCAGCTCAGACAGGGCCACAGATACGCAGTATTTT	CASSSDRATDTQYF
NA	NA	TRBV19	TRBJ2-2	TGTGCCAGTAAAGGGGCCCTGAACACCGGGGAGCTGTTTTTT	CASKGALNTGELFF
NA	few	TRBV20-1	TRBJ1-1	TGCAGTGCTAGAGCCTCCCTTGAAGCTTTCTTT	CSARASLEAFF
NA	NA	TRBV25-1	TRBJ2-2	TGTGCCAGCAGAACAGGGAACACCGGGGAGCTGTTTTTT	CASRTGNTGELFF
TRBD2	NA	TRBV7-6	TRBJ2-3	TGTGCCAGCAGCCCTAGACAGGGAGGCCTAGCGGGAGCAGATACGCAGTATTTT	CASSPRQGGLAGADTQYF
TRBD2	NA	TRBV4-3	TRBJ2-3	TGCGCCAGCAGCCAAGATTCTAGCGGGAAAGATACGCAGTATTTT	CASSQDSSGKDTQYF
TRBD1	NA	TRBV7-9	TRBJ1-3	TGTGCCAGCAGCTTAGTGGCCGGGGACAGCCTCTCTGGAAACACCATATATTTT	CASSLVAGDSLSGNTIYF
NA	NA	TRBV28	TRBJ1-2	TGTGCCAGCAGACAACCCAGGGGCTACACCTTC	CASRQPRGYTF
TRBD2	once	TRBV6-1	TRBJ2-7	TGTGCCAGCAGTGAAAAGGGACTACTTCCCTACGAGCAGTACTTC	CASSEKGLLPYEQYF
NA	NA	TRBV5-5	TRBJ1-5	TGTGCCAGCAGCTTGGGGAGTCAGCCCCAGCATTTT	CASSLGSQPQHF
NA	NA	TRBV7-9	TRBJ1-3	TGTGCCAGCACCAAGGACAGCCTTGGAAACACCATATATTTT	CASTKDSLGNTIYF
TRBD1	NA	TRBV9	TRBJ2-7	TGTGCCAGCAGCGCTTCCGGGACAGGGGGCTACGAGCAGTACTTC	CASSASGTGGYEQYF
TRBD2	NA	TRBV6-1	TRBJ2-2	TGTGCCAGCAGTGAAAAGGACGGGAGGCATACCGGGGAGCTGTTTTTT	CASSEKDGRHTGELFF
NA	NA	TRBV5-6	TRBJ2-1	TGTGCCAGCAGCCTTTCCATAGCGGTCTCCTACAATGAGCAGTTCTTC	CASSLSIAVSYNEQFF
TRBD1	once	TRBV4-2	TRBJ2-5	TGTGCCAGCAGCCGCGAACAGGGGCCACCGGAGGCCCAGTACTTC	CASSREQGPPEAQYF
NA	NA	TRBV5-1	TRBJ2-2	TGCGCCAGCAGCTTCGCGAACACCGGGGAGCTGTTTTTT	CASSFANTGELFF
NA	NA	TRBV27	TRBJ1-1	TGTGCCAGCAGAGACTATTCCATGAACACTGAAGCTTTCTTT	CASRDYSMNTEAFF
NA	once	TRBV6-5	TRBJ2-5	TGTGCCAGCAGTTACTCGAGACTAGACGAGACCCAGTACTTC	CASSYSRLDETQYF
TRBD1	NA	TRBV11-2	TRBJ1-2	TGTGCCAGCAGCTTAGTCCTATATGGACAGGGAAGGTATGGCTACACCTTC	CASSLVLYGQGRYGYTF
NA	NA	TRBV4-3	TRBJ2-7	TGCGCCAGCAGCCAAGATTTACAGGAACAGGACTACGAGCAGTACTTC	CASSQDLQEQDYEQYF
TRBD2	NA	TRBV9	TRBJ2-7	TGTGCCAGCTCTCCTAGCGGTTTATACGAGCAGTACTTC	CASSPSGLYEQYF
NA	NA	TRBV6-5	TRBJ2-1	TGTGCCAGCAGTTATGGGCTGAGCAATGAGCAGTTCTTC	CASSYGLSNEQFF
NA	NA	TRBV5-8	TRBJ1-5	TGTGCCAGCAGCCGAGGTCCCAGGGCGTCTAGCAATCAGCCCCAGCATTTT	CASSRGPRASSNQPQHF
NA	NA	TRBV9	TRBJ2-3	TGTGCCAGCAGCGGCGGATATGAAGCGCAGTATTTT	CASSGGYEAQYF
NA	NA	TRBV5-1	TRBJ2-2	TGCGCCAGCAGCTTGGTATCTGGACTACCCACCGGGGAGCTGTTTTTT	CASSLVSGLPTGELFF
NA	NA	TRBV7-6	TRBJ2-3	TGTGCCAGCAGCCCGGGACTCCAGACAGATACGCAGTATTTT	CASSPGLQTDTQYF
TRBD1	NA	TRBV7-9	TRBJ1-2	TGTGCCAGCAGCTCCGGGACAGGGAGGTCCCTTTACTATGGCTACACCTTC	CASSSGTGRSLYYGYTF
NA	NA	TRBV6-6	TRBJ2-5	TGTGCCAGCAGTTCGGGGGAGACCCAGTACTTC	CASSSGETQYF
NA	NA	TRBV11-2	TRBJ1-1	TGTGCCAGCAGCTTATCGCGGGGAAGGTACACTGAAGCTTTCTTT	CASSLSRGRYTEAFF
NA	NA	TRBV2	TRBJ2-5	TGTGCCAGCAGCCTCACAGTACTTGGGGGGGAGACCCAGTACTTC	CASSLTVLGGETQYF
TRBD1	NA	TRBV7-2	TRBJ1-2	TGTGCCAGCAGCTTAGGGGACAGGGAGTTTCTTGTCTATGGCTACACCTTC	CASSLGDREFLVYGYTF
TRBD1	NA	TRBV5-1	TRBJ1-1	TGCGCCAGCAGTTGGGCGGGACAGGGGACTGAAGCTTTCTTT	CASSWAGQGTEAFF
NA	NA	TRBV6-1	TRBJ1-4	TGTGCCACTACGCCGACAGGAAATGAAAAACTGTTTTTT	CATTPTGNEKLFF
TRBD2	NA	TRBV7-2	TRBJ2-7	TGTGCCAGCAGCTGGAGCGGGAGTGGCAACGAGCAGTACTTC	CASSWSGSGNEQYF